One and the same sample provided the 27 T cell receptor beta chains below, sequenced in a study of cytomegalovirus exposure and HLA in healthy donors. The PCR had 60 Vbeta and 13 Jbeta primers. Some clones are missing from TCRdb's copy, which holds only in-frame ones; the method was immunoSEQ multiplex PCR. The sample includes 85,000 to 100,000 clones, just under 70% seen only once; the top ten take approximately 2.9%. Sequencing was performed on PBMCs. These receptors all stem from a man aged 50-59 years in good health and CMV-seronegative.

This clone has more than one count but fewer than ten. V and J are TRBV25-1 and TRBJ2-1, with 8 bases fitting TRBD1. Trimming cost V 3 bases and J 12 bases; bases outside gene matches: 4. This CDR3 region has 12 residues. Looked up from germline, CDR1 is MGHDK and CDR2 is SYGVNS. CDR3 bases: TGTGCCAGCAGTGAGGACAGGGCCGGGCAGTTCTTC. Translated, it gives CASSEDRAGQFF.

The chain carries TRBV6-1 and TRBJ2-1; 9 bases align to TRBD1. The germline V gene encodes CDR1 MNHNS and CDR2 SASEGT. V lost 7 bases to trimming and J lost 8 bases; unmatched junction nucleotides: 6. This CDR3 has 13 amino acids. The CDR3 loop is CASTWTGDDEQFF. For the CDR3, the DNA is TGTGCCAGCACCTGGACAGGGGATGATGAGCAGTTCTTC.

V and J are TRBV5-1 and TRBJ2-2; the match to TRBD1 covers 8 bases. Looked up from germline, CDR1 is SGHRS and CDR2 is YFSETQ. The junction had 4 bases not matched to a gene; V was cut back by 4 bases and J by 2 bases. There are 15 residues in the CDR3. Here the CDR3 DNA reads TGCGCCAGCAGCAAGGACAGGGCTAACACCGGGGAGCTGTTTTTT. Residues: CASSKDRANTGELFF.

The chain couples TRBV5-1 to TRBJ2-5, with 9 bases that match TRBD2. The germline V gene has CDR1 SGHRS and CDR2 YFSETQ. The CDR3 is 16 residues long. Trimming removed 3 bases from V and 4 bases from J; junction bases left unmatched: 10. The CDR3 here is CASSYIGGGAAETQYF. The CDR3 bases are TGCGCCAGCAGCTATATAGGCGGGGGGGCCGCAGAGACCCAGTACTTC.

The genes are TRBV9 and TRBJ2-5; 7 bases are shared with TRBD2. J was trimmed by 0 bases and V by 0 bases; bases with no gene match: 5. Germline CDR1 and CDR2: SGDLS and YYNGEE. This CDR3 region has 16 residues. The CDR3 is CASSVGLAVYQETQYF. CDR3 bases: TGTGCCAGCAGCGTAGGCCTAGCGGTGTACCAAGAGACCCAGTACTTC.

The sample holds one count of this clone. This sequence joins TRBV7-2 and TRBJ2-7, with D possibly being TRBD1 (6 bases). The CDR3 length is 13 residues. The V end lost 2 bases, the J end lost 6 bases, and 11 bases lay between the germline ends. CDR1 is SGHTA, CDR2 FQGNSA, per germline. The DNA for the CDR3 is TGTGCCAGCAGCTTAAGGCAGGGGACCGAGCAGTACTTC. Encoded protein: CASSLRQGTEQYF.

This rearrangement joins TRBV5-1 to TRBJ2-1; 7 bases fit TRBD2. Per germline, CDR1 SGHRS and CDR2 YFSETQ. CDR3 length: 15 amino acids. The V segment lost 7 bases and the J segment 5 bases; nucleotides outside the gene matches: 12. The CDR3 here is CASALALAYNNEQFF. CDR3 nucleotides: TGCGCCAGCGCGCTGGCACTAGCGTATAACAATGAGCAGTTCTTC.

This clone turned up a few times. This chain uses TRBV15 with TRBJ2-7; D may be TRBD1 (6 bases). Germline V CDR1 and CDR2: LNHNV, YYDKDF (reference sequence). CDR3 size: 14 residues. V lost 0 bases to trimming and J lost 6 bases, with 12 bases between them. The CDR3 spells CATSRDWGHFEQYF. The CDR3 bases are TGTGCCACCAGCAGAGATTGGGGACACTTCGAGCAGTACTTC.

The chain carries TRBV5-1 and TRBJ2-2, with 9 bases matching TRBD2. Germline lookup yields CDR1 SGHRS and CDR2 YFSETQ. The CDR3 runs 17 residues. CDR3 amino acids: CVRRPSGIQHLTGELFF. CDR3 DNA sequence: TGCGTGCGGAGGCCTAGCGGGATCCAACACCTCACCGGGGAGCTGTTTTTT.

This clone turned up a few times. The rearrangement uses TRBV9 and TRBJ1-1; a possible D gene is TRBD1 (5 bases). Germline V lookup: CDR1 SGDLS, CDR2 YYNGEE. V shed 0 bases and J shed 1 base, with 10 bases lying between them. There are 15 residues in the CDR3. CDR3 DNA sequence: TGTGCCAGCAGCGTAGGGGCTAGGGGGAACACTGAAGCTTTCTTT. It translates to CASSVGARGNTEAFF.

This clone has only one observation. V gene TRBV5-1 combines with J gene TRBJ2-1; D may be TRBD1 (5 bases). CDR3 length equals 14 residues. The germline V and J ends were trimmed by 3 bases and 4 bases, with 11 bases remaining between them. Per germline, CDR1 SGHRS and CDR2 YFSETQ. The CDR3 region is CASSSSGIYNEQFF. The DNA for the CDR3 is TGCGCCAGCAGCTCGTCAGGGATTTACAATGAGCAGTTCTTC.

This clone has only a few counts. J is TRBJ2-5 and V is TRBV5-1, with D tentatively TRBD1 (6 bases). There are 14 residues in the CDR3. Germline values: CDR1 SGHRS, CDR2 YFSETQ. With 2 bases removed from V and 3 bases from J, the gap between germline ends came to 11 bases. CDR3 coding DNA: TGCGCCAGCAGCTTTTCGGACAGCGAAGAGACCCAGTACTTC. Translated, it gives CASSFSDSEETQYF. The variable domain in full, with the rest retrieved from reference TRBV5-1 and TRBJ2-5, is KAGVTQTPRYLIKTRGQQVTLSCSPISGHRSVSWYQQTPGQGLQFLFEYFSETQRNKGNFPGRFSGRQFSNSRSEMNVSTLELGDSALYLCASSFSDSEETQYFGPGTRLLVL.

The V and J genes are TRBV14 and TRBJ2-5, with TRBD1 identical over 10 bases. This CDR3 spans 16 amino acids. The V and J ends lost 5 bases and 4 bases, in that order; junction bases with no gene match: 10. CDR1 is SGHDN and CDR2 is FVKESK in the germline V gene. CDR3 bases: TGTGCCAGCAGCGTAGGTTTGGGGACAGGGGTAGAGACCCAGTACTTC. It specifies CASSVGLGTGVETQYF. The full variable domain, rest sourced from reference TRBV14 and TRBJ2-5, is EAGVTQFPSHSVIEKGQTVTLRCDPISGHDNLYWYRRVMGKEIKFLLHFVKESKQDESGMPNNRFLAERTGGTYSTLKVQPAELEDSGVYFCASSVGLGTGVETQYFGPGTRLLVL.

The chain carries TRBV28 and TRBJ1-2; weak D call: TRBD1 (5 bases). V shed 5 bases and J shed 2 bases, with 15 bases lying between them. Germline V gene sequence: CDR1 MDHEN, CDR2 SYDVKM. The CDR3 is 15 amino acids. For the CDR3, the DNA is TGTGCCAGCAGTACGGGGGGACGGGGGAACTATGGCTACACCTTC. This encodes CASSTGGRGNYGYTF.

This chain links TRBV28 with TRBJ1-2; no clear D gene. The CDR3 runs to 12 residues. Trimming shortened V by 5 bases and J by 2 bases, and 6 bases separated the two germline ends. Germline V lookup: CDR1 MDHEN, CDR2 SYDVKM. The CDR3 DNA reads TGTGCCAGCAGTGGGCCCAACTATGGCTACACCTTC. Amino acid sequence: CASSGPNYGYTF.

This clone has more than one count but fewer than ten. CDR3 DNA sequence: TGTGCCAGCAGTGACAGGGGCGGCAATCAGCCCCAGCATTTT. It codes for CASSDRGGNQPQHF. This chain joins TRBV25-1 and TRBJ1-5, with D possibly being TRBD1 (6 bases). The CDR3 is made up of 14 amino acids. Trimming stripped 3 bases from V and 2 bases from J, with 8 bases between. Germline assignment: CDR1 MGHDK and CDR2 SYGVNS.

This clone was seen just once. This sequence joins TRBV9 and TRBJ2-3, with D tentatively TRBD2 (7 bases). Germline V gene lookup returns CDR1 SGDLS and CDR2 YYNGEE. V gave up 2 bases and J gave up 2 bases, with 15 bases separating them. The CDR3 totals 16 residues. The CDR3 nucleotides are TGTGCCAGCAGCGTGGACGGGGGGCAATACACAGATACGCAGTATTTT. It encodes CASSVDGGQYTDTQYF.

V is TRBV4-3 and J is TRBJ1-2; no definite D call. With 1 base removed from V and 3 bases from J, the gap between germline ends came to 12 bases. The V gene's germline CDR1 is LGHNA and CDR2 YSLEER. The CDR3 runs to 15 residues. The CDR3 is CASSQGNRLDYGYTF. CDR3 DNA sequence: TGCGCCAGCAGCCAAGGAAACCGACTTGACTATGGCTACACCTTC.

This chain connects TRBV29-1 to TRBJ2-1; weak D call: TRBD2 (6 bases). The germline V and J ends were trimmed by 0 bases and 0 bases, with 15 bases remaining between them. Germline assignment: CDR1 SQVTM and CDR2 ANQGSEA. The CDR3 is 17 amino acids. CDR3 in DNA: TGCAGCGTTGAAGATCTGGCTAGCGTCAGCTCCTACAATGAGCAGTTCTTC. This codes for CSVEDLASVSSYNEQFF.

The CDR3 bases are TGTGCCAGCAGCTTGGACAAGGGAGTGATCCCTGAAGCTTTCTTT. This gives the protein CASSLDKGVIPEAFF. The J gene is TRBJ1-1, the V gene TRBV5-4; D uncertain. Trimming stripped 0 bases from V and 6 bases from J, with 15 bases between. The CDR3 has 15 amino acids. Germline values: CDR1 SGHNT, CDR2 YYREEE (reference sequence). Combining the CDR3 with reference TRBV5-4 and TRBJ1-1 gives the whole variable domain ETGVTQSPTHLIKTRGQQVTLRCSSQSGHNTVSWYQQALGQGPQFIFQYYREEENGRGNFPPRFSGLQFPNYSSELNVNALELDDSALYLCASSLDKGVIPEAFFGQGTRLTVV.

This chain uses TRBV2 with TRBJ1-2; a possible D gene is TRBD1 (6 bases). CDR1 SNHLY and CDR2 FYNNEI come from the germline V gene. The CDR3 runs to 13 residues. V was cut by 2 bases and J by 5 bases, with 9 bases left in between. The DNA of the CDR3 is TGTGCCAGCAGTGAACCCCAGGGGTATGGCTACACCTTC. Translating it yields CASSEPQGYGYTF.

This sequence joins TRBV14 and TRBJ2-7, with TRBD1 identical over 8 bases. Germline V gene lookup returns CDR1 SGHDN and CDR2 FVKESK. The CDR3 contains 15 residues. J gave up 2 bases and V 2 bases, and 5 bases lay outside the gene matches. CDR3 protein: CASSQIRGPAYEQYF. The CDR3 coding sequence is TGTGCCAGCAGCCAAATCAGGGGGCCAGCCTACGAGCAGTACTTC.

V is TRBV28 and J is TRBJ1-1; D remains unclear. Trimming took off 3 bases at V and 2 bases at J, with 10 bases between the two ends. CDR3 length equals 14 residues. CDR1 is MDHEN and CDR2 is SYDVKM in the germline V gene. Here the CDR3 DNA reads TGTGCCAGCAGTTTTTCGGGAAGAAACACTGAAGCTTTCTTT. It is translated as CASSFSGRNTEAFF. The full variable domain, with the rest looked up from reference TRBV28 and TRBJ1-1, is DVKVTQSSRYLVKRTGEKVFLECVQDMDHENMFWYRQDPGLGLRLIYFSYDVKMKEKGDIPEGYSVSREKKERFSLILESASTNQTSMYLCASSFSGRNTEAFFGQGTRLTVV.

This clone was detected only once. The chain is built from TRBV6-6 and TRBJ2-7; 7 nucleotides match TRBD2. This CDR3 region has 14 residues. Germline CDR1 reads MNHNY; CDR2 reads SVGAGI (reference sequence). The V segment lost 11 bases and the J segment 2 bases; nucleotides outside the gene matches: 12. CDR3 in DNA: TGTGCCTGGTGTGGGCTGGGAGGGACCTACGAGCAGTACGTC. This translates into CAWCGLGGTYEQYV.

The V gene is TRBV30, the J gene TRBJ2-1, with TRBD1 as a possible D gene (5 bases). This CDR3 has 13 residues. CDR1 is GTSNPN and CDR2 is SVGIG in the germline V gene (reference sequence). Trimming cost V 5 bases and J 4 bases, with 12 bases left between them. In DNA form, the CDR3 reads TGTGCCTGGGTCAGCGCAGGGTACAATGAGCAGTTCTTC. Translating it yields CAWVSAGYNEQFF.

J is TRBJ1-6 and V is TRBV5-1; TRBD1 might be the D (5 bases). V was cut by 1 base and J by 6 bases, with 11 bases left in between. The CDR3 loop spans 15 amino acids. The V gene's germline CDR1 is SGHRS and CDR2 YFSETQ. CDR3 DNA sequence: TGCGCCAGCAGCTTGCAAGGACATCGTAATTCACCCCTCCACTTT. This sequence encodes CASSLQGHRNSPLHF.

This chain uses TRBV6-1 with TRBJ1-2; TRBD1 might be the D (5 bases). Deletions cut 7 bases from V and 4 bases from J, with 16 bases between. This CDR3 region has 14 residues. Germline CDR1 and CDR2: MNHNS and SASEGT. CDR3 in amino acids: CASTPGGSGYGYTF. Written as DNA, the CDR3 is TGTGCCAGCACCCCGGGGGGTTCGGGCTATGGCTACACCTTC.